The 21 T cell receptor beta chains below come from one sample, sequenced in a study of control samples from healthy donors and cancer patients. Data came from immunoSEQ multiplex PCR; TCRdb stores just in-frame clones and leaves some out. The table has 90,000 to 150,000 clones, about 91% seen once. The sample consisted of blood. The receptor set was obtained from a man aged 40-49 years in good health.

V usage is TRBV9 and J usage is TRBJ1-4; 10 bases are shared with TRBD1. The length of the CDR3 is 14 residues. V gave up 4 bases and J gave up 8 bases; unmatched junction bases: 5. The germline gives CDR1 SGDLS, CDR2 YYNGEE. DNA of the CDR3: TGTGCCAGCAGCCCGGACAGGGGGGGAGAAAAACTGTTTTTT. Its translation: CASSPDRGGEKLFF.

This chain links TRBV2 with TRBJ1-2, with D possibly TRBD1 on 5 matching bases. The CDR3 length is 13 residues. Deletions cut 6 bases from V and 1 base from J, with 9 bases between. CDR1 and CDR2 (germline): SNHLY, FYNNEI. Here the CDR3 DNA reads TGTGCCAGCAGACTGACAGTTAACTATGGCTACACCTTC. It is translated as CASRLTVNYGYTF. The variable domain in full, completed from reference TRBV2 and TRBJ1-2, reads EPEVTQTPSHQVTQMGQEVILRCVPISNHLYFYWYRQILGQKVEFLVSFYNNEISEKSEIFDDQFSVERPDGSNFTLKIRSTKLEDSAMYFCASRLTVNYGYTFGSGTRLTVV.

V is TRBV19 and J is TRBJ2-1; no definite D call. CDR3 length: 14 residues. V was trimmed by 6 bases and J by 4 bases, leaving 13 bases between them. Germline V gene lookup returns CDR1 LNHDA and CDR2 SQIVND (reference sequence). The CDR3 here is CASRPWMGYNEQFF. The CDR3 bases are TGTGCCAGTAGGCCGTGGATGGGTTACAATGAGCAGTTCTTC.

V gene TRBV19 combines with J gene TRBJ2-1, with D maybe TRBD1 (6 bases). V shed 1 base and J shed 2 bases, with 12 bases lying between them. This CDR3 contains 16 residues. Germline lookup yields CDR1 LNHDA and CDR2 SQIVND (reference sequence). The CDR3 is CASSIVGRTAYNEQFF. The CDR3, as DNA: TGTGCCAGTAGTATAGTGGGACGGACAGCCTACAATGAGCAGTTCTTC.

The rearrangement uses TRBV6-6 and TRBJ1-5; the D gene is possibly TRBD1 (5 bases). V lost 6 bases, J lost 2 bases, and 14 bases lay in between. Germline V CDR1 and CDR2: MNHNY, SVGAGI (reference sequence). The CDR3 runs to 15 residues. This CDR3 is CASSTRGMGNQPQHF. The CDR3 region has the DNA TGTGCCAGCAGCACCCGGGGGATGGGCAATCAGCCCCAGCATTTT.

This clone has just a few counts. The V gene is TRBV2, the J gene TRBJ2-1; possibly TRBD2 for D (6 bases). Germline CDR1 and CDR2: SNHLY and FYNNEI. The CDR3 extends over 14 amino acids. V lost 6 bases and J lost 0, with 9 bases in between. CDR3 region: CASSMTSSYNEQFF. The CDR3 DNA is TGTGCCAGCAGCATGACTAGCTCCTACAATGAGCAGTTCTTC.

This chain connects TRBV6-6 to TRBJ1-5; 9 bases align to TRBD1. This CDR3 is 13 amino acids long. Germline CDR1 MNHNY, CDR2 SVGAGI (reference sequence). The junction had 2 bases not matched to a gene; V was cut back by 7 bases and J by 4 bases. The CDR3 loop reads CASTGQGNQPQHF. The CDR3 nucleotides are TGTGCCAGCACCGGACAGGGGAATCAGCCCCAGCATTTT.

J is TRBJ1-2 and V is TRBV14; D may be TRBD1 (5 bases). This CDR3 contains 14 residues. V shed 4 bases and J shed 6 bases, with 15 bases lying between them. Germline assignment: CDR1 SGHDN and CDR2 FVKESK. The CDR3 nucleotides read TGTGCCAGCAGCCTTTTGGACACTTGGGATGGCTACACCTTC. Amino acids: CASSLLDTWDGYTF.

The chain recombines TRBV30 with TRBJ1-3; D perhaps matches TRBD1 (5 bases). The CDR3 extends over 17 amino acids. Between the trimmed V and J ends, which lost 5 bases and 2 bases, there was a span of 22 bases. Looked up from germline, CDR1 is GTSNPN and CDR2 is SVGIG (reference sequence). The CDR3 DNA follows: TGTGCCTGGCAAACAACTCCGGGACGGTTAACTGGAAACACCATATATTTT. Protein sequence: CAWQTTPGRLTGNTIYF.

This sequence joins TRBV20-1 and TRBJ1-3, with no clear D. In germline, CDR1 is DFQATT, CDR2 SNEGSKA (reference sequence). The CDR3 runs 11 residues. Trimming shortened V by 6 bases and J by 4 bases, and 7 bases separated the two germline ends. This CDR3 reads CSAWMGNTIYF. The CDR3 DNA reads as TGCAGTGCCTGGATGGGAAACACCATATATTTT.

J is TRBJ2-5 and V is TRBV6-2 or TRBV6-3; TRBD2 might be the D (5 bases). Between the trimmed V and J ends, which lost 5 bases and 9 bases, there was a span of 10 bases. This CDR3 comprises 11 residues. Per the germline V gene, CDR1 is MNHEY and CDR2 is SVGEGT. CDR3 DNA sequence: TGTGCCAGCAGTCCCCCCGGGGCCCAGTACTTC. This encodes CASSPPGAQYF.

The rearrangement links TRBV6-5 to TRBJ1-2; no reliable D call. Deletions cut 2 bases from V and 4 bases from J, with 8 bases between. Germline assignment: CDR1 MNHEY and CDR2 SVGAGI. The CDR3 loop spans 13 amino acids. The CDR3 loop is CASSYQQLYGYTF. CDR3 DNA: TGTGCCAGCAGTTACCAACAGCTCTATGGCTACACCTTC.

This chain joins TRBV3-1 (or the pseudogene TRBV3-2) and TRBJ2-6; 9 positions match TRBD1. Germline loops: CDR1 LGHDT, CDR2 YNNKEL (reference sequence). CDR3 length equals 20 residues. V shed 2 bases and J 0 bases; nucleotides not matched to a gene: 11. CDR3 nucleotides: TGTGCCAGCAGCCAATCCTATATGACAGGGGGAAGCTCTGGGGCCAACGTCCTGACTTTC. It yields the protein CASSQSYMTGGSSGANVLTF.

This clone appeared a single time. This chain connects TRBV3-1 (or the pseudogene TRBV3-2) to TRBJ1-2; a weak D match, TRBD1 (5 bases). This CDR3 comprises 15 residues. V shed 1 base and J shed 4 bases, with 13 bases lying between them. The germline V gene has CDR1 LGHDT and CDR2 YNNKEL (reference sequence). CDR3 sequence: CASSQARGRSYGYTF. CDR3 bases: TGTGCCAGCAGCCAAGCCCGGGGCAGGAGCTATGGCTACACCTTC.

The CDR3, as DNA: TGTGCCAGCAGCTTGGCTGGGGTAAGGGGATTCATGAACACTGAAGCTTTCTTT. Translation gives CASSLAGVRGFMNTEAFF. The V call is TRBV5-5, the J call TRBJ1-1; a possible D gene is TRBD1 (5 bases). Germline CDR1 reads SGHKS; CDR2 reads YYEKEE (reference sequence). This CDR3 region has 18 residues. V was pared by 0 bases and J by 0 bases, with 18 bases between.

On this clone itself: The sample contains more than one DNA sequence encoding this CDR3. The J gene is TRBJ1-2, the V gene TRBV20-1; D is unresolved. Per the germline V gene, CDR1 is DFQATT and CDR2 is SNEGSKA (reference sequence). V was shortened by 3 bases and J by 3 bases, with 5 bases between the two germline ends. This CDR3 comprises 11 residues. The CDR3 DNA is TGCAGTGCTAGTCGGGACTATGGCTACACCTTC. As protein: CSASRDYGYTF.

V is TRBV18 and J is TRBJ2-5; D unclear. Trimming cost V 1 base and J 5 bases, with 8 bases left between them. Germline-derived CDR1 and CDR2 are KGHSH and LQKENI. The CDR3 has 13 residues. CDR3 sequence (DNA): TGTGCCAGCTCACCACAGGTTGAGGAGACCCAGTACTTC. This sequence encodes CASSPQVEETQYF. Combining the CDR3 with reference TRBV18 and TRBJ2-5 gives the whole variable domain NAGVMQNPRHLVRRRGQEARLRCSPMKGHSHVYWYRQLPEEGLKFMVYLQKENIIDESGMPKERFSAEFPKEGPSILRIQQVVRGDSAAYFCASSPQVEETQYFGPGTRLLVL.

The CDR3 spells CASSLISTQNNEQFF. The CDR3 DNA reads TGTGCCAGCAGCTTAATATCCACCCAGAACAATGAGCAGTTCTTC. The V gene is TRBV11-2, the J gene TRBJ2-1; D gene unclear. V was cut by 2 bases and J by 5 bases, with 13 bases left in between. CDR1 SGHAT and CDR2 FQNNGV come from the germline V gene. This CDR3 has 15 residues.

The chain uses TRBV5-1 and TRBJ1-1, with 8 bases matching TRBD1. The ends lost 0 bases at V and 4 bases at J; junction bases unmatched: 5. The V gene's germline CDR1 is SGHRS and CDR2 YFSETQ. The length of the CDR3 is 15 residues. The CDR3 DNA is TGCGCCAGCAGCTTGGCCAACAGGGGGGTCACTGAAGCTTTCTTT. Protein sequence: CASSLANRGVTEAFF.

The table lists this clone with a count of one. The gene calls are TRBV19 and TRBJ1-1; D ambiguous. The V gene lost 7 bases and the J gene lost 2 bases, with 17 bases spanning the gap. The CDR3 has 15 amino acids. Per germline, CDR1 LNHDA and CDR2 SQIVND (reference sequence). Here the CDR3 reads CASMLPRAGNTEAFF. Here the CDR3 DNA reads TGTGCCAGTATGCTACCCCGGGCAGGAAACACTGAAGCTTTCTTT. Full variable domain (outside the CDR3, taken from reference TRBV19 and TRBJ1-1): DGGITQSPKYLFRKEGQNVTLSCEQNLNHDAMYWYRQDPGQGLRLIYYSQIVNDFQKGDIAEGYSVSREKKESFPLTVTSAQKNPTAFYLCASMLPRAGNTEAFFGQGTRLTVV.

The chain employs TRBV19 and TRBJ1-2, with a possible D match to TRBD1 (6 bases). Trimming removed 4 bases at V and 3 bases at J, with 15 bases between. CDR1 is LNHDA and CDR2 is SQIVND in the germline V gene (reference sequence). The CDR3 totals 15 residues. The chain's CDR3 is CASSTRDIPHYGYTF. In DNA form, the CDR3 reads TGTGCCAGTAGTACACGGGACATCCCCCACTATGGCTACACCTTC.